This T cell receptor (beta chain) was identified in a study of response to subunit inactivated influenza vaccine. Whole-study results and caveats: Authors suggested each seasonal influenza vaccination recruits few new T cells.

Via MiXCR, TCRdb re-called the RT-PCR reads, giving one row per CDR3 protein. The data contain around 710,000 distinct CDR3 sequences, around 13% of them singletons. This clonotype was seen ten or more times. Its target is not known. Germline CDR1 is MGHDK and CDR2 is SYGVNS. V lost 5 bases and J lost 1; bases outside the gene matches: 4. CDR3 length equals 14 residues. This receptor was identified in a man aged 45-65 years who received an inactivated influenza vaccine. The chain employs TRBV25-1 and TRBJ1-2; 7 nucleotides agree with TRBD1. Sample: PBMCs from blood, taken approximately 15 days before vaccination. In DNA form, the CDR3 reads TGTGCCAGCAGTTCGACAGGGCTTAACTATGGCTACACCTTC. Amino acids: CASSSTGLNYGYTF.